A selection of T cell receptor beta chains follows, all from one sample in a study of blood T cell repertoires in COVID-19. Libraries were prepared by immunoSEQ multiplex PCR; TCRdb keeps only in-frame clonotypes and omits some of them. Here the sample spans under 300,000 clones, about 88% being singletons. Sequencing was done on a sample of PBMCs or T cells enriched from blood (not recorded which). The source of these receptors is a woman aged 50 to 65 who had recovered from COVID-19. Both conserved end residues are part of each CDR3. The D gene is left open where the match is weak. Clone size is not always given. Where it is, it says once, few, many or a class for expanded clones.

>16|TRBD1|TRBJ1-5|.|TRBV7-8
CASSLRQGLGNQPQHF
TGTGCCAGCAGCCTTCGACAGGGGCTGGGCAATCAGCCCCAGCATTTT
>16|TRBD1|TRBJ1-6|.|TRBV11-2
CASSPNRDRAYSPLHF
TGTGCCAGCAGCCCCAATCGGGACAGGGCTTATTCACCCCTCCACTTT
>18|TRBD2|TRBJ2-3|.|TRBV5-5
CASSWTGTSGRGTDTQYF
TGTGCCAGCAGCTGGACCGGGACTAGCGGGAGGGGGACAGATACGCAGTATTTT
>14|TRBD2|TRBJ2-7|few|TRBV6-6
CASKLAGGGLEQYF
TGTGCCAGCAAACTAGCGGGCGGGGGTCTCGAGCAGTACTTC
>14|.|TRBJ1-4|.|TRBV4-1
CASSHLGGDEKLFF
TGCGCCAGCAGCCACCTGGGCGGGGATGAAAAACTGTTTTTT
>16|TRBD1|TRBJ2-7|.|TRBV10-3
CATTAPGQGLGYEQYF
TGTGCCACCACGGCACCGGGACAGGGTTTAGGGTACGAGCAGTACTTC
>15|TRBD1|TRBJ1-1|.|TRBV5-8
CASSLEWDSNTEAFF
TGTGCCAGCAGCTTGGAATGGGACAGTAACACTGAAGCTTTCTTT
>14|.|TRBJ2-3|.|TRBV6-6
CASTKGALTDTQYF
TGTGCCAGCACCAAAGGGGCCCTAACAGATACGCAGTATTTT
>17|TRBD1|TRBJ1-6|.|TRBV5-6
CASSWGQPSSYNSPLHF
TGTGCCAGCAGCTGGGGACAGCCCAGCTCCTATAATTCACCCCTCCACTTT
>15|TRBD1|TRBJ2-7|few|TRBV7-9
CASSLGTGKTYEQYF
TGTGCCAGCAGCCTTGGGACAGGGAAGACCTACGAGCAGTACTTC
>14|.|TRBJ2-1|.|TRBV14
CASSQERILNEQFF
TGTGCCAGCAGCCAAGAGCGCATCCTCAATGAGCAGTTCTTC
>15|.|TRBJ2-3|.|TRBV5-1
CASSLVWESTDTQYF
TGCGCCAGCAGCCTGGTGTGGGAGAGCACAGATACGCAGTATTTT
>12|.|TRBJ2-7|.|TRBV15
CATSRGLYEQYF
TGTGCCACCAGCAGAGGACTCTACGAGCAGTACTTC
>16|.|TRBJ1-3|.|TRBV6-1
CASSEGSGRLGNTIYF
TGTGCCAGCAGTGAAGGGTCCGGGAGGTTGGGAAACACCATATATTTT
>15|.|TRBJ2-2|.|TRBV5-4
CASSLPGLNTGELFF
TGTGCCAGCAGCTTGCCAGGGTTAAACACCGGGGAGCTGTTTTTT
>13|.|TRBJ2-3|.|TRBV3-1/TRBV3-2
CASSQGGKGTQYF
TGTGCCAGCAGCCAAGGCGGGAAGGGTACGCAGTATTTT
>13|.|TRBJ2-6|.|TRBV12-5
CASELSGANVLTF
TGTGCTAGTGAACTCTCTGGGGCCAACGTCCTGACTTTC
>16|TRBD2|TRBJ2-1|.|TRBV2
CASSEFRLAGLNEQFF
TGTGCCAGCAGTGAATTTAGACTAGCGGGACTGAATGAGCAGTTCTTC
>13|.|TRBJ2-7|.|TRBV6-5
CASIQSGSYEQYF
TGTGCCAGCATACAATCGGGGAGCTACGAGCAGTACTTC
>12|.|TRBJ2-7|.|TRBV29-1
CSVIGGMGEQYF
TGCAGCGTTATCGGGGGTATGGGCGAGCAGTACTTC
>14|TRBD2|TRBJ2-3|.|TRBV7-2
CASSFTSGADTQYF
TGTGCCAGCAGCTTTACTAGCGGGGCAGATACGCAGTATTTT
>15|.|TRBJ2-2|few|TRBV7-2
CASSRGSGYTGELFF
TGTGCCAGCAGCCGCGGGTCCGGATACACCGGGGAGCTGTTTTTT
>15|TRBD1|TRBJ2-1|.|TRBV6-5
CASSSRTGLYNEQFF
TGTGCCAGCAGTTCGCGGACAGGACTTTACAATGAGCAGTTCTTC
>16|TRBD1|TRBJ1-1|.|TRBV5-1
CASSLGDRTMNTEAFF
TGCGCCAGCAGCTTGGGGGACAGAACGATGAACACTGAAGCTTTCTTT
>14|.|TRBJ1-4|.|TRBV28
CASSVTGENEKLFF
TGTGCCAGCAGTGTAACGGGAGAAAATGAAAAACTGTTTTTT
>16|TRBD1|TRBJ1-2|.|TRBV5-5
CASSLGQGAVSFGYTF
TGTGCCAGCAGCTTGGGACAGGGGGCAGTGAGTTTTGGCTACACCTTC
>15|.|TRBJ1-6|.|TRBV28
CASSPPEGVLSPLHF
TGTGCCAGCAGTCCCCCAGAGGGGGTACTCTCACCCCTCCACTTT
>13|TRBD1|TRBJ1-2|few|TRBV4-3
CASSHLDRDGYTF
TGCGCCAGCAGCCACCTTGACAGGGATGGCTACACCTTC
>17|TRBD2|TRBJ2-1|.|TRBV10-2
CASSDRSGRASYNEQFF
TGCGCCAGCAGTGATAGAAGCGGGAGGGCCTCCTACAATGAGCAGTTCTTC
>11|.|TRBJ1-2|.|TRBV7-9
CASSLIEGYTF
TGTGCCAGCAGCTTAATTGAGGGCTACACCTTC
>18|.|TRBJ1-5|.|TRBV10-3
CAISEYKLGQRSNQPQHF
TGTGCCATCAGTGAGTACAAATTAGGACAGCGTAGCAATCAGCCCCAGCATTTT
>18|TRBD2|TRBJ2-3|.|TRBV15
CATSRELNPGLAGDTQYF
TGTGCCACCAGCAGAGAACTTAATCCGGGACTAGCGGGAGATACGCAGTATTTT
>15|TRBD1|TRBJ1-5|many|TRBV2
CASKVGDRGNQPQHF
TGTGCCAGCAAAGTTGGGGACAGAGGCAATCAGCCCCAGCATTTT
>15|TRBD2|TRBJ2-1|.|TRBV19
CASRGPGLSIHEQFF
TGTGCCAGTAGGGGCCCGGGACTATCGATCCATGAGCAGTTCTTC
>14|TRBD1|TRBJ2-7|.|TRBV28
CARSYGTGHSEQYF
TGTGCCAGAAGCTACGGGACAGGCCACTCCGAGCAGTACTTC
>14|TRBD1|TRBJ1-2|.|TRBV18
CASSPIGQGDGYTF
TGTGCCAGCTCACCAATAGGACAGGGGGATGGCTACACCTTC
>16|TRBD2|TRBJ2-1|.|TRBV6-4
CASSLAGGHPSNEQFF
TGTGCCAGCAGTCTAGCGGGGGGTCATCCCTCGAATGAGCAGTTCTTC
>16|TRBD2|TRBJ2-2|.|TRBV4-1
CASSQAVAGATGELFF
TGCGCCAGCAGCCAAGCCGTAGCGGGAGCAACCGGGGAGCTGTTTTTT
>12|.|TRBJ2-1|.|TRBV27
CASSVTGIEQFF
TGTGCCAGCAGTGTCACAGGGATTGAGCAGTTCTTC